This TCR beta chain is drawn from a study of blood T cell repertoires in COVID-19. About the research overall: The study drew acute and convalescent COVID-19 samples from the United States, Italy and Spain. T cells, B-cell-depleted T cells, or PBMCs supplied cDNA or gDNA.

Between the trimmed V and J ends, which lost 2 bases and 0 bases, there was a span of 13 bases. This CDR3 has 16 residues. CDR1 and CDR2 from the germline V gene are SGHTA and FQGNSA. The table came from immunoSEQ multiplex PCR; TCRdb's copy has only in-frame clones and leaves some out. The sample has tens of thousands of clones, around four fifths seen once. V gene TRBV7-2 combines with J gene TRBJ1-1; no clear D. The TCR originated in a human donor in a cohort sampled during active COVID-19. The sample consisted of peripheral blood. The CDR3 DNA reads TGTGCCAGCAGCTTAAATTCGGCGGGAGTGAACACTGAAGCTTTCTTT. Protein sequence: CASSLNSAGVNTEAFF.